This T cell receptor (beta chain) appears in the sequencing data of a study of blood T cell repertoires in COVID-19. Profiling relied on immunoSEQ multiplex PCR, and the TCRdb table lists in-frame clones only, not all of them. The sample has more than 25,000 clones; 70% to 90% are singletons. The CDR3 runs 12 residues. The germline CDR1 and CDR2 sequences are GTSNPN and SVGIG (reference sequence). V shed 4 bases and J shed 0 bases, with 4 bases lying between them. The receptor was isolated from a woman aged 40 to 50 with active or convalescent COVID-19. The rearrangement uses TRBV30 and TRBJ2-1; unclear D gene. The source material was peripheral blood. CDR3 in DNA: TGTGCCTGGACTAGCTCCTACAATGAGCAGTTCTTC. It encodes CAWTSSYNEQFF.